One and the same sample provided the 18 T cell receptor beta chains below, sequenced in a study of control samples from healthy donors and cancer patients. Method: immunoSEQ multiplex PCR; TCRdb's copy keeps in-frame clones and lacks some. The top ten hold 19% of the sample, which has over 75,000 clones, around four fifths seen once. Material for sequencing was blood. These receptor sequences come from a man aged 25 to 40 in good health.

The chain links TRBV28 to TRBJ2-7, with 11 bases lining up with TRBD2. The germline gives CDR1 MDHEN, CDR2 SYDVKM. This CDR3 contains 16 residues. V lost 6 bases, J lost 2 bases, and 9 bases stayed unmatched. The CDR3 coding sequence is TGTGCCAGCAGACCGAGACTAGCGGGACCTACCTACGAGCAGTACTTC. Protein sequence: CASRPRLAGPTYEQYF.

For this clone: This sample includes further DNA sequences coding for the same CDR3. The genes are TRBV6-5 and TRBJ2-7; D is possibly TRBD1 or TRBD2 (5 bases each). Germline V gene lookup returns CDR1 MNHEY and CDR2 SVGAGI. Trimming removed 6 bases from V and 3 bases from J, with 18 bases in between. The CDR3 has 15 residues. The CDR3 DNA sequence: TGTGCCAGCAGAGCCCTTGGGACGGGCAACTACGAGCAGTACTTC. Translated: CASRALGTGNYEQYF.

This rearrangement joins TRBV7-6 to TRBJ1-1, with no clear D. The CDR3 covers 13 residues. Germline V CDR1 and CDR2: SGHVS, FNYEAQ. Trimming took off 3 bases at V and 1 base at J, with 6 bases between the two ends. The CDR3 nucleotides read TGTGCCAGCAGCTTGGGCCAGAACACTGAAGCTTTCTTT. It codes for CASSLGQNTEAFF.

This clone was recorded only once. This sample also contains other DNA sequences that code for the same CDR3. The genes are TRBV28 and TRBJ1-5, with D hard to call. The ends were cut back, 4 bases at V and 4 bases at J, with 14 bases in the middle. The length of the CDR3 is 15 residues. The germline CDR1 and CDR2 sequences are MDHEN and SYDVKM. The CDR3 spells CASSSNSDGNQPQHF. The DNA for the CDR3 is TGTGCCAGCAGTTCCAATTCGGACGGGAATCAGCCCCAGCATTTT. The full variable domain, in which reference TRBV28 and TRBJ1-5 provide the parts outside the CDR3, is DVKVTQSSRYLVKRTGEKVFLECVQDMDHENMFWYRQDPGLGLRLIYFSYDVKMKEKGDIPEGYSVSREKKERFSLILESASTNQTSMYLCASSSNSDGNQPQHFGDGTRLSIL.

This rearrangement joins TRBV30 to TRBJ2-5; D could derive from TRBD1 or TRBD2 (6 bases each). Germline lookup yields CDR1 GTSNPN and CDR2 SVGIG (reference sequence). The CDR3 length is 13 residues. V dropped 5 bases and J dropped 2 bases, with 12 bases sitting between them. CDR3 region: CAWEGGFQETQYF. The CDR3 DNA follows: TGTGCCTGGGAGGGGGGCTTTCAAGAGACCCAGTACTTC. The variable domain in full, with the rest retrieved from reference TRBV30 and TRBJ2-5, is SQTIHQWPATLVQPVGSPLSLECTVEGTSNPNLYWYRQAAGRGLQLLFYSVGIGQISSEVPQNLSASRPQDRQFILSSKKLLLSDSGFYLCAWEGGFQETQYFGPGTRLLVL.

The chain links TRBV18 to TRBJ1-3; D call uncertain. The CDR3 is 16 residues long. CDR1 KGHSH and CDR2 LQKENI come from the germline V gene. V was shortened by 0 bases and J by 9 bases, with 18 bases between the two germline ends. The CDR3 nucleotides read TGTGCCAGCTCACCACCTACGGGAGCCGGCCGGAGCACCATATATTTT. It yields the protein CASSPPTGAGRSTIYF.

This clone occurred many times. The rearrangement links TRBV7-9 to TRBJ2-2, with TRBD2 identical over 8 bases. Germline V lookup: CDR1 SEHNR, CDR2 FQNEAQ (reference sequence). Losses at the gene ends were 5 bases for V and 6 bases for J; bases not matched to a gene: 11. This CDR3 has 16 residues. The CDR3 bases are TGTGCCAGCAGCCACCAGGGACTAGAGAAGGCCGGGGAGCTGTTTTTT. This gives the protein CASSHQGLEKAGELFF.

CDR3 residues: CASSLRGVSYGYTF. The CDR3 bases are TGTGCCAGCAGTCTCCGGGGGGTCAGCTATGGCTACACCTTC. This chain uses TRBV6-5 with TRBJ1-2; TRBD1 is a possible D gene (5 bases). The CDR3 loop spans 14 amino acids. Looked up from germline, CDR1 is MNHEY and CDR2 is SVGAGI. Trimming took off 5 bases at V and 4 bases at J, with 14 bases between the two ends.

The CDR3 here is CASSLGGQYYSYEQYF. CDR3 nucleotide sequence: TGCGCCAGCAGCTTGGGGGGACAGTACTACTCCTACGAGCAGTACTTC. This chain links TRBV5-1 with TRBJ2-7, with 7 positions matching TRBD1. The germline CDR1 and CDR2 sequences are SGHRS and YFSETQ. V dropped 0 bases and J dropped 0; count of bases not matched to a gene: 6. This CDR3 spans 16 amino acids.

This chain joins TRBV5-1 and TRBJ2-3; D assignment may be TRBD1 or TRBD2 (5 bases each). The V end was cut by 0 bases, the J end by 6 bases, with 11 bases between. Germline CDR1 is SGHRS and CDR2 is YFSETQ. The CDR3 spans 14 residues. CDR3 nucleotides: TGCGCCAGCAGCTTGGGAGGGGTCACGGATACGCAGTATTTT. Translated: CASSLGGVTDTQYF. The variable domain in full, with the rest retrieved from reference TRBV5-1 and TRBJ2-3, is KAGVTQTPRYLIKTRGQQVTLSCSPISGHRSVSWYQQTPGQGLQFLFEYFSETQRNKGNFPGRFSGRQFSNSRSEMNVSTLELGDSALYLCASSLGGVTDTQYFGPGTRLTVL.

The V and J genes are TRBV7-8 and TRBJ1-6; the D gene is possibly TRBD1 (5 bases). Germline-derived CDR1 and CDR2 are SGHVS and FQNEAQ. V was cut by 5 bases and J by 16 bases, with 21 bases left in between. The CDR3 runs to 14 residues. CDR3 sequence: CASSAYGERGLLHF. The CDR3 DNA reads TGTGCCAGCAGCGCATATGGGGAGAGGGGTCTTCTCCACTTT. The variable domain in full, completed from reference TRBV7-8 and TRBJ1-6, reads GAGVSQSPRYKVAKRGQDVALRCDPISGHVSLFWYQQALGQGPEFLTYFQNEAQLDKSGLPSDRFFAERPEGSVSTLKIQRTQQEDSAVYLCASSAYGERGLLHFGNGTRLTVT.

This clone was counted between two and nine times. The V gene is TRBV21-1, the J gene TRBJ2-7; the table's D call of TRBD1 was not tested on the DNA. TRBV21-1 is a pseudogene. The CDR3 totals 13 residues. CDR3 in amino acids: CASNRQVSYEQYF. For the CDR3, the DNA is TGTGCCAGCAACAGACAGGTCTCCTACGAGCAGTACTTC.

The chain joins TRBV11-1 to TRBJ2-5, with D perhaps TRBD1 (6 bases). Germline CDR1 reads SGHAT; CDR2 reads FQDESV (reference sequence). CDR3 length equals 14 residues. Trimming stripped 4 bases from V and 2 bases from J, with 11 bases between. This CDR3 is CASSYRTVQETQYF. The CDR3 DNA follows: TGTGCCAGCAGCTACCGGACAGTTCAAGAGACCCAGTACTTC.

This clone has just a few counts. This chain joins TRBV14 and TRBJ1-2, with D unresolved. V dropped 2 bases and J dropped 4 bases, with 5 bases sitting between them. This CDR3 is 12 amino acids long. Germline values: CDR1 SGHDN, CDR2 FVKESK. CDR3 amino acids: CASSQRTYGYTF. The CDR3 DNA reads as TGTGCCAGCAGCCAAAGGACCTATGGCTACACCTTC.

The chain joins TRBV28 to TRBJ1-5; D is unclear. The germline gives CDR1 MDHEN, CDR2 SYDVKM. V lost 3 bases to trimming and J lost 2 bases, with 5 bases between them. The CDR3 sequence is 13 residues long. In DNA, the CDR3 is TGTGCCAGCAGTTTTTCGGGCAATCAGCCCCAGCATTTT. Translation: CASSFSGNQPQHF.

The chain combines TRBV28 with TRBJ1-5; D gene uncertain. The germline V gene has CDR1 MDHEN and CDR2 SYDVKM. This CDR3 spans 15 amino acids. Trimming left V 2 bases short and J 0 bases short, with 8 bases between. CDR3 in amino acids: CASSLGEYSNQPQHF. CDR3 in DNA: TGTGCCAGCAGTTTAGGGGAGTATAGCAATCAGCCCCAGCATTTT. Combining the CDR3 with reference TRBV28 and TRBJ1-5 gives the whole variable domain DVKVTQSSRYLVKRTGEKVFLECVQDMDHENMFWYRQDPGLGLRLIYFSYDVKMKEKGDIPEGYSVSREKKERFSLILESASTNQTSMYLCASSLGEYSNQPQHFGDGTRLSIL.

V and J are TRBV30 and TRBJ1-2; D is undetermined. V was clipped by 0 bases and J by 6 bases, with 11 bases between them. This CDR3 contains 13 residues. CDR1 GTSNPN and CDR2 SVGIG come from the germline V gene (reference sequence). The chain's CDR3 is CAWSVLDSNGYTF. The CDR3, as DNA: TGTGCCTGGAGTGTACTCGACTCCAATGGCTACACCTTC.

The J gene is TRBJ1-5, the V gene TRBV30; D remains ambiguous. The CDR3 runs to 14 residues. The ends were cut back, 1 base at V and 4 bases at J, with 11 bases in the middle. Per germline, CDR1 GTSNPN and CDR2 SVGIG (reference sequence). Written as DNA, the CDR3 is TGTGCCTGGAGTGGTAGACAAGAAAATCAGCCCCAGCATTTT. Translation gives CAWSGRQENQPQHF.